There are many counts of the clone carrying this T cell receptor beta chain. This sample is part of a study of regulatory T cells in long-lasting Graves disease. Researchers made TCR beta libraries by using iRepertoire HTBI primers and running Arm-PCR on CDR3 regions. Via MiXCR, TCRdb re-called the multiplex PCR reads, giving one row per CDR3 protein. In the table there are roughly 410,000 distinct CDR3 sequences, 15% of which are singletons. The CDR3 is 14 residues long. Deletions cut 3 bases from V and 0 bases from J, with 9 bases between. Germline loops: CDR1 SGHRS, CDR2 YFSETQ. Described time point: newly diagnosed GD, antithyroid drugs for less than 3 months. PBMC RNA was the source of the TCR library. In addition, the sample was reused for a study of T cells in Graves' hyperthyroidism and ophthalmopathy.

This chain connects TRBV5-1 to TRBJ1-1; D unclear. Material: peripheral blood mononuclear cells (PBMCs), obtained at new diagnosis, from a patient treated with antithyroid drugs. This TCR was recovered from a woman aged 40 to 50 with Graves disease. CDR3 amino acids: CASSWSLMNTEAFF. For the CDR3, the DNA is TGCGCCAGCAGCTGGAGCCTTATGAACACTGAAGCTTTCTTT. The variable domain in full, with the rest retrieved from reference TRBV5-1 and TRBJ1-1, is KAGVTQTPRYLIKTRGQQVTLSCSPISGHRSVSWYQQTPGQGLQFLFEYFSETQRNKGNFPGRFSGRQFSNSRSEMNVSTLELGDSALYLCASSWSLMNTEAFFGQGTRLTVV.